The text below deals with one T cell receptor (beta chain). Germline trimming cut 4 bases from V and 9 bases from J; bases unmatched to any gene: 9. Germline CDR1 LGHDT, CDR2 YNNKEL (reference sequence). The CDR3 covers 17 residues. This sample is part of a study of T cells in Graves' hyperthyroidism and ophthalmopathy. RNA transcripts were the template for amplifying TCR beta CDR3 regions. The HTBI primer set was used in a first-round RT-PCR of the TCR CDR3. Via MiXCR, TCRdb re-called the multiplex PCR reads, giving one row per CDR3 protein. The sample yields fewer than 450,000 distinct CDR3 sequences, roughly 18% seen once.

The gene calls are TRBV3-1 and TRBJ2-1; 16 bases line up with TRBD2. The sample was blood. The receptor was derived from a man aged 18 to 30 with Graves' ophthalmopathy. The CDR3 spells CASSRPGLAGGQGEQFF. The CDR3 nucleotides read TGTGCCAGCAGCCGCCCGGGACTAGCGGGGGGGCAAGGTGAGCAGTTCTTC.